This T cell receptor beta chain was found in a study of tumor-infiltrating lymphocytes in localized non-small cell lung cancer. At the level of the study: The cohort mixed smokers and never-smokers, several histologies, and some post-neoadjuvant-chemotherapy samples. Study observations and caveats: Higher tumor T cell infiltration than in uninvolved lung was supported by TCRbeta sequencing. Immunotypes IM1 and IM2 had similar TCR-derived T-cell fractions. Only some patients had TCR sequencing, depending on available tissue.

Comments on this clone: Antigen: not known.

The ends were cut back, 8 bases at V and 7 bases at J, with 3 bases in the middle. CDR1 and CDR2 (germline): GTSNPN, SVGIG (reference sequence). The CDR3 is 8 amino acids. Repertoires were generated with immunoSEQ multiplex PCR, while TCRdb's copy carries only in-frame clones and drops some. The sample shows about 9,900 clones, roughly three quarters of them seen only once. This receptor was obtained from a human donor with non-small cell lung cancer. What was sequenced was lung tumor tissue. The chain uses TRBV30 and TRBJ2-1; D is ambiguous. CDR3 region: CAGNEQFF. The CDR3 nucleotides are TGTGCCGGGAATGAGCAGTTCTTC.